This TCR beta chain was found in a study of T-cell memory formation after mild COVID-19. Study-level points and caveats: That cross-reactive memory joined was suggested by some responding clones appearing in pre-infection memory. Mainly in CM and EM were contracting CD4+ clones; CD8+ were in EMRA.

In its sample, this clonotype was seen a few times. Its antigen is still unknown. 5'RACE, which relied on constant-segment primers, yielded TCR alpha and TCR beta cDNA libraries carrying sample barcodes and UMIs. Each CDR3 protein gets one entry after TCRdb re-called the 5' RACE reads with MiXCR. The data hold roughly 350,000 distinct CDR3 sequences, with over 25% observed a single time. CDR3 length equals 15 residues. Germline values: CDR1 LGHNA, CDR2 YSLEER. The trim removed 1 base at V and 5 bases at J, leaving 6 bases unmatched. V gene TRBV4-3 combines with J gene TRBJ2-5; 8 nucleotides match TRBD2. Sequenced material: PBMCs or a T cell subset sorted from them (not recorded which). The sequence derives from an adult woman who had mild COVID-19 (a few samples of this study predate the infection). Cell type and time point are not known. The CDR3 loop reads CASSQGRTSTETQYF. The DNA of the CDR3 is TGCGCCAGCAGCCAAGGGAGGACTAGCACGGAGACCCAGTACTTC.